Below, one TCR beta chain is given with its context. This entry comes from a study of cytomegalovirus exposure and HLA in healthy donors. Sequencing used immunoSEQ multiplex PCR; TCRdb keeps in-frame clones, though not all of them. The table shows roughly 80,000 clones, with approximately 95% occurring only once. Per germline, CDR1 MDHEN and CDR2 SYDVKM. After removal of 3 bases from V and 4 bases from J, the junction contained 8 bases not matched to a gene. The CDR3 sequence is 15 residues long. The gene calls are TRBV28 and TRBJ1-1; 7 bases line up with TRBD1. Specimen: PBMCs. The receptor's source is a young woman in good health and CMV-seropositive. The CDR3 nucleotides read TGTGCCAGCAGTTTGAACAGGGGTAGTAGCACTGAAGCTTTCTTT. Its translation: CASSLNRGSSTEAFF.